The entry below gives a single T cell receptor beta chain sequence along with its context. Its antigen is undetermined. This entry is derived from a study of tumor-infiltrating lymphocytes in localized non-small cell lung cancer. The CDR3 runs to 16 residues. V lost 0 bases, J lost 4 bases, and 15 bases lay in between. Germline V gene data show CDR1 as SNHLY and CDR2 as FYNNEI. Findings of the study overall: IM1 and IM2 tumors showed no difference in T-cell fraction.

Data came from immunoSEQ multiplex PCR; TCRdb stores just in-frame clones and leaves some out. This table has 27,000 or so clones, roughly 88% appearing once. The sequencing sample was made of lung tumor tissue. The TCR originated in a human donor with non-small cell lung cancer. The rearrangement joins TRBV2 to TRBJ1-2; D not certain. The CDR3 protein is CASSEAHRKTVYGYTF. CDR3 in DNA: TGTGCCAGCAGTGAAGCGCACCGAAAGACTGTCTATGGCTACACCTTC.